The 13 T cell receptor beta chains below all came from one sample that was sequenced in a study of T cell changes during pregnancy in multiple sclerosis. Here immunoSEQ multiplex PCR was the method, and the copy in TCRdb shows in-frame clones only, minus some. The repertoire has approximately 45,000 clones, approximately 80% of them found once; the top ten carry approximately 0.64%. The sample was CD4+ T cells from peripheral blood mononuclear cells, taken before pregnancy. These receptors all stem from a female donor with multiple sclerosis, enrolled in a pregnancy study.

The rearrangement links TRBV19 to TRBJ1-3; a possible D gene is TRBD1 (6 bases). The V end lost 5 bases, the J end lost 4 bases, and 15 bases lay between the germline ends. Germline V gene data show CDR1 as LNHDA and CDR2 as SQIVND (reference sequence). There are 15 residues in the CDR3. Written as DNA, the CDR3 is TGTGCCAGTAGTTCCGGACAGCATCGAGGAAACACCATATATTTT. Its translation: CASSSGQHRGNTIYF. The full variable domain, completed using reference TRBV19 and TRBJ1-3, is DGGITQSPKYLFRKEGQNVTLSCEQNLNHDAMYWYRQDPGQGLRLIYYSQIVNDFQKGDIAEGYSVSREKKESFPLTVTSAQKNPTAFYLCASSSGQHRGNTIYFGEGSWLTVV.

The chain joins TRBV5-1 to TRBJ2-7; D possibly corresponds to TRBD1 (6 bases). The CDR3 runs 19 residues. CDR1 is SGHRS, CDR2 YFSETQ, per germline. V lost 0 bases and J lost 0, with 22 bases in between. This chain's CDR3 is CASSLEPFLQADSSYEQYF. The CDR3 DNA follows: TGCGCCAGCAGCTTGGAACCGTTCTTACAAGCGGACAGCTCCTACGAGCAGTACTTC.

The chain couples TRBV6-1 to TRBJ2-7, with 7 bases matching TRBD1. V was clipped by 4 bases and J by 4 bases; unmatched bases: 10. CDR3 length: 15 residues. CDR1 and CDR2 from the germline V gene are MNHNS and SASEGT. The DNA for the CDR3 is TGTGCCAGCAGTGCCGGGACAGACGGGTCATACGAGCAGTACTTC. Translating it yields CASSAGTDGSYEQYF.

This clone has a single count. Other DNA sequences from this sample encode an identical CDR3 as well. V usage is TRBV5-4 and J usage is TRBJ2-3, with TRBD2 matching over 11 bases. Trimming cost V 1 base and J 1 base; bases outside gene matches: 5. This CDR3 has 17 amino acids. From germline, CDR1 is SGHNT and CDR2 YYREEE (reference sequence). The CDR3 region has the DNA TGTGCCAGCAGCTTGTTGTTAGCGGGGGGGCGCACAGATACGCAGTATTTT. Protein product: CASSLLLAGGRTDTQYF.

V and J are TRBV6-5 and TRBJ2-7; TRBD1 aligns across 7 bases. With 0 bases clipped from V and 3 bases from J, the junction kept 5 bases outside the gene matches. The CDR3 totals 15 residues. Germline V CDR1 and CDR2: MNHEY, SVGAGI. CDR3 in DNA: TGTGCCAGCAGTTACTCTCGGGACAGCTTCTACGAGCAGTACTTC. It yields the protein CASSYSRDSFYEQYF.

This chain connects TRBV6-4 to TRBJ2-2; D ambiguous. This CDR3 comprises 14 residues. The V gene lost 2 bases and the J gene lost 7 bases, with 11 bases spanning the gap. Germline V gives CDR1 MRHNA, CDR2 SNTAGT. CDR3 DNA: TGTGCCAGCAGTGACGAGTCAACGGGCGGGGAGCTGTTTTTT. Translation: CASSDESTGGELFF.

CDR3: CASSRQGQGNYGYTF. The CDR3, as DNA: TGTGCCAGCAGCAGACAGGGTCAGGGCAACTATGGCTACACCTTC. V and J are TRBV7-9 and TRBJ1-2; TRBD1 agrees at 7 bases. With 5 bases clipped from V and 2 bases from J, the junction kept 8 bases outside the gene matches. The germline CDR1 and CDR2 sequences are SEHNR and FQNEAQ (reference sequence). The CDR3 spans 15 residues.

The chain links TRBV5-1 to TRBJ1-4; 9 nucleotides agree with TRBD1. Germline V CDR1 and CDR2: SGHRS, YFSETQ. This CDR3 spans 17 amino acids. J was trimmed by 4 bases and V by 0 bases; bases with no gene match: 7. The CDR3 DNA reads TGCGCCAGCAGCTTGGGACATGGGACAGGGCTTAATGAAAAACTGTTTTTT. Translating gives CASSLGHGTGLNEKLFF.

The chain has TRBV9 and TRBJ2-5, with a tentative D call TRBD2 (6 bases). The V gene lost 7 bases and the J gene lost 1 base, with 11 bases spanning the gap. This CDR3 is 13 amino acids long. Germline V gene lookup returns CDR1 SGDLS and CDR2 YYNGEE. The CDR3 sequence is CASGLGGQETQYF. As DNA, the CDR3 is TGTGCCAGCGGTCTCGGGGGCCAAGAGACCCAGTACTTC.

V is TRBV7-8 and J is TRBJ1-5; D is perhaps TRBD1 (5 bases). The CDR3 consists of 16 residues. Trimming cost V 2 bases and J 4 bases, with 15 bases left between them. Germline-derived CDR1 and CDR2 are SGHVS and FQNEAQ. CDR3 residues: CASSLLSGELNQPQHF. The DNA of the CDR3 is TGTGCCAGCAGCTTACTATCGGGGGAGCTAAATCAGCCCCAGCATTTT. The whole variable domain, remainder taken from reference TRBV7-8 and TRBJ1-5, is GAGVSQSPRYKVAKRGQDVALRCDPISGHVSLFWYQQALGQGPEFLTYFQNEAQLDKSGLPSDRFFAERPEGSVSTLKIQRTQQEDSAVYLCASSLLSGELNQPQHFGDGTRLSIL.

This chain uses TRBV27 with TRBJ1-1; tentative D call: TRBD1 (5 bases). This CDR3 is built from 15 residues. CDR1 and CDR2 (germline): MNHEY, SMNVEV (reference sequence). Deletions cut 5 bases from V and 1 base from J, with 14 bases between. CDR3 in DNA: TGTGCCAGCAGTCAAAACAGGCTTACGAACACTGAAGCTTTCTTT. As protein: CASSQNRLTNTEAFF.

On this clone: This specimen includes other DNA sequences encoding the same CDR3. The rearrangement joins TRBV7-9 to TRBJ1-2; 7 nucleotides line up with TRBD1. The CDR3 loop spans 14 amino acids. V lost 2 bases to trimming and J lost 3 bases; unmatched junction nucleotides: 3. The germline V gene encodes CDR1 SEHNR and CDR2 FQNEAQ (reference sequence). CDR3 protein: CASSLRTGDYGYTF. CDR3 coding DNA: TGTGCCAGCAGCTTACGAACAGGGGACTATGGCTACACCTTC.

The CDR3 region has the DNA TGTGCCAGTAGTATAGCCGCTGGAGGGTATGGCTACACCTTC. It translates to CASSIAAGGYGYTF. The chain combines TRBV19 with TRBJ1-2, with unresolved D. Germline CDR1 reads LNHDA; CDR2 reads SQIVND (reference sequence). The length of the CDR3 is 14 residues. Trimming shortened V by 1 base and J by 5 bases, and 11 bases separated the two germline ends.